This T cell receptor (beta chain) was retrieved from a study of T cell clonality in common variable immunodeficiency. Libraries were prepared by immunoSEQ multiplex PCR; TCRdb keeps only in-frame clonotypes and omits some of them. The sample offers roughly 34,000 clones and no singletons, the top ten holding approximately 3.2%. Many counts were recorded for this clone. The CDR3 end falls 3 residues outside the read, so it is completed with the germline J gene. Trimming shortened V by 2 bases and J by 8 bases, and 7 bases separated the two germline ends. CDR1 is LNHDA and CDR2 is SQIVND in the germline V gene (reference sequence). The CDR3 runs 13 residues.

This receptor was identified in a person aged 18 to 75 in good health. Sequenced: peripheral blood mononuclear cells. This chain joins TRBV19 and TRBJ1-6; no firm D call. The CDR3 sequence is CASSIRSDSPLHF. CDR3 bases read: TGTGCCAGTAGTATAAGGAGCGATTCACCC.